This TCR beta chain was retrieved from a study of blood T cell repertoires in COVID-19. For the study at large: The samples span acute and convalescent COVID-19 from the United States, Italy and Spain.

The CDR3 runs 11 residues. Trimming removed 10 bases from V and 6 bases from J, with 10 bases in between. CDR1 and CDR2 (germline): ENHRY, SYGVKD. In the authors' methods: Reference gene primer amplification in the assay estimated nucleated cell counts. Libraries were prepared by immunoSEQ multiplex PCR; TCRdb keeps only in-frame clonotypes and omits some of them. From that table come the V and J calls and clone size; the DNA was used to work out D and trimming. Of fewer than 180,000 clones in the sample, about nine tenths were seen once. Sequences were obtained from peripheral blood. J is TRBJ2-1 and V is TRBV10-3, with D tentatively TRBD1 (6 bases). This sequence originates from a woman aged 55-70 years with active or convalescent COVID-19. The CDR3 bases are TGTGCCAGTCGACAGGCCAATGAGCAGTTCTTC. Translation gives CASRQANEQFF.